The 5 T cell receptor beta chains below were found in one sample sequenced in a study of cytomegalovirus exposure and HLA in healthy donors (dated by TCRdb to the late 2010s). The library was generated by the immunoSEQ multiplex PCR assay. A mixture of 60 forward primers for TCR Vbeta segments and 13 reverse primers for TCR Jbeta segments was used in the multiplex PCR. TCRdb took this table from immuneACCESS and kept in-frame rearrangements with V and J called. Such tables lack part of the clones; where checked against another copy, unresolved V genes explain under half of the gap, and the rest is unexplained. This sample's records show 100,000 to 150,000 clones. The ten largest clones take up 3.6% of the sample. Material for sequencing was PBMCs. These receptors originate from a man younger than 35 in good health and CMV-seronegative.

The chain uses TRBV7-9 and TRBJ2-3; 7 positions match TRBD1. The CDR3 sequence is 15 residues long. Germline V gene sequence: CDR1 SEHNR, CDR2 FQNEAQ (reference sequence). V was clipped by 1 base and J by 2 bases; unmatched bases: 3. CDR3 nucleotide sequence: TGTGCCAGCAGCTTAGAGGACAGGCCCACAGATACGCAGTATTTT. Amino acids: CASSLEDRPTDTQYF.

Here the CDR3 reads CASSTDRGRNTEAFF. The CDR3 DNA reads as TGTGCCAGCAGCACGGACAGGGGAAGGAACACTGAAGCTTTCTTT. The V and J genes are TRBV21-1 and TRBJ1-1; TRBD1 is the table's D call, not checked against the DNA. TRBV21-1 has pseudogene status. The CDR3 totals 15 residues.

The V and J genes are TRBV28 and TRBJ2-3; 9 bases line up with TRBD2. Germline V CDR1 and CDR2: MDHEN, SYDVKM. The CDR3 contains 17 residues. J lost 4 bases, V lost 4 bases, and 12 bases had no gene match. CDR3 in amino acids: CASSSLPGLARSDTQYF. The CDR3 DNA reads as TGTGCCAGCAGTTCCCTCCCTGGACTAGCGAGGTCAGATACGCAGTATTTT.

The gene calls are TRBV10-1 and TRBJ2-3, with 13 nucleotides matching TRBD2. The CDR3 is made up of 16 amino acids. From germline, CDR1 is WNHNN and CDR2 SYGVQD (reference sequence). Trimming cost V 5 bases and J 0 bases; bases outside gene matches: 2. Here the CDR3 DNA reads TGCGCCAGCAGTCCGGGACTAGCGGGGAGCACAGATACGCAGTATTTT. Protein sequence: CASSPGLAGSTDTQYF.

V usage is TRBV5-7 and J usage is TRBJ2-7; weak D call: TRBD1 (5 bases). TRBV5-7 is an ORF; its function is uncertain. Deletions cut 4 bases from V and 2 bases from J, with 10 bases between. The CDR3 is 13 residues long. The CDR3: CASSRQRPYEQYF. CDR3 bases: TGTGCCAGCAGCCGACAGAGGCCCTACGAGCAGTACTTC.